The TCR beta chain under discussion was sequenced for a study of memory CD4+ T cells and cytomegalovirus serostatus (dated by TCRdb to between 2017 and 2020). Describing the broader study: The 35 or so healthy Belgian adults in the cohort included 9 who were CMV seropositive and 24 who were CMV seronegative. To replicate a published TCR-based CMV serostatus classifier, the researchers sequenced the CD4+ memory TCRbeta repertoires of a Belgian cohort whose cytomegalovirus serostatus was known.

Single viable CD3+CD4+CD8-CD45RO+ cells were sorted as memory CD4+ T cells on a FACSAria II. CMV serostatus was determined using a Roche Elecsys assay that detects serum IgG against CMV pp150, pp28, p38 and p52. Once the samples were thawed, total CD4+ T cells were enriched through positive selection using CD4 magnetic microbeads. The samples came from a separate study whose specific focus was interrogating the CD4+ T cell memory repertoire. Peripheral blood mononuclear cells were isolated and cryopreserved according to standard operating procedures, and serum was kept at -80 degrees C. The staining used CD3-PerCP (BW264/56), CD4-APC (RPA-T4), CD45RO-PE (UCHT1) and CD8-Pacific Orange (3B5) antibodies, and Sytox blue was used to exclude non-viable cells. Genomic DNA was extracted from sorted cells with the Quick-DNA Microprep Kit. Amplification of TCRbeta DNA was done with the immunoSEQ hsTCRbeta kit, following the protocol from the manufacturer. An Illumina MiSeq instrument was used to sequence the TCRbeta libraries. The published analysis was carried out like this. Following removal of out-of-frame sequences, 2.4 million or so distinct TCRbeta sequences were retained, with an average of about 70,000 per individual. Each individual was scored according to the count of about 150 previously reported CMV-associated TCRbeta sequences and the total productive distinct TCRbeta count. A beta-binomial model was reimplemented in Python, and scikit-learn random forests with default parameters were trained on US cohort data. Classifier performance on the Belgian cohort was reported as the median AUC with percentile confidence intervals calculated over 10,000 bootstrap iterations. Drawn from immuneACCESS, this table holds only the in-frame rearrangements with V and J called that TCRdb kept. Clones are partly lost; checked studies trace under half to an unresolved V gene and leave the rest unexplained. V and J calls and clone size follow that table, whereas D and trimming were derived from the DNA. The sample contains some 47,000 clones, 60% to 80% of them found a single time. Roughly 0.77% of the sample rests with the top ten.

Beyond this particular receptor, the publication reports: Only CD4+CD45RO+ memory cells were sequenced, in contrast to the original study, which included naive and memory CD4+ and CD8+ populations. The original-framework classifier achieved a median bootstrapped AUC of almost 0.97 with a 95% CI of 0.76-1.00 on the Belgian cohort. The results were interpreted as suggesting that the CMV-associated TCR signature is mostly present in the CD4+ memory repertoire. CMV serostatus prediction reached a median bootstrapped AUC of around 0.95 with the original framework and 0.85 to 0.91 with a US-trained random forest. Among the 160 or so previously reported CMV-associated TCRbeta sequences, 67 showed up in the CD4+ memory repertoires, with each one found in between one and five individuals.

CDR1 and CDR2, per the germline V gene, are SGHVS and FQNEAQ. Trimming takes 2 bases off V and 10 bases off J; junction bases not matched to a gene: 12. CDR3 length: 15 amino acids, cysteine to phenylalanine. The kept DNA is CDR3 alone, 45 bases in frame from the first base. With respect to this clone: Which antigen it targets is not known. One base away there is no much larger clone; base qualities are not given.

The chain is encoded by TRBV7-8 joined to TRBJ2-3; a stretch of 7 junction bases matches TRBD2. The TCR was taken from an adult in good health and CMV-seronegative. The sequenced sample consisted of memory CD4+ T cells from blood. The sequence in DNA is TGTGCCAGCAGCTTACCGGGGGAACCCCGGGAGGCGCAGTATTTT. This sequence encodes CASSLPGEPREAQYF.